The rows below give T cell receptor beta chains drawn from one sample of a study of shared clonotypes between healthy human individuals. Libraries were prepared by immunoSEQ multiplex PCR; TCRdb keeps only in-frame clonotypes and omits some of them. The sample has approximately 1.1 million clones; approximately 80% are singletons. The specimen was memory CD4+ T cells from PBMCs. These receptors all stem from a man aged 18 to 35 in good health. Some clones in this sample may be carry-over from other donors' samples. Each CDR3 is given with its conserved first and last residue. The D gene is left open where the match is weak. Only some rows state a clone size, as once, few, many or a class for expanded clones.

J,D,V,size,CDR3,DNA
TRBJ2-7,TRBD2,TRBV5-1,-,CASSRELAGFSYEQYF,TGCGCCAGCAGCCGAGAGTTAGCGGGGTTCTCCTACGAGCAGTACTTC
TRBJ2-3,TRBD2,TRBV5-6,once,CASSLVPSGKADTQYF,TGTGCCAGCAGCTTGGTCCCTAGCGGGAAGGCAGATACGCAGTATTTT
TRBJ2-1,-,TRBV27,-,CASSLSNLALGEEGAYNEQFF,TGTGCCAGCAGTTTATCGAACTTAGCCCTCGGAGAGGAGGGGGCCTACAATGAGCAGTTCTTC
TRBJ2-7,-,TRBV7-8,-,CASSLGPSYEQYF,TGTGCCAGCAGCCTAGGGCCCTCCTACGAGCAGTACTTC
TRBJ1-4,TRBD1,TRBV5-6,-,CASSLFRGDGTNEKLFF,TGTGCCAGCAGCTTGTTCAGGGGGGACGGAACAAATGAAAAACTGTTTTTT
TRBJ2-1,-,TRBV5-1,-,CASSLEQGGSQFF,TGCGCCAGCAGCTTGGAACAGGGGGGGTCTCAGTTCTTC
TRBJ2-1,-,TRBV18,-,CASSPRLLGSSYNEQFF,TGTGCCAGCTCACCACGACTCCTCGGGAGCTCCTACAATGAGCAGTTCTTC
TRBJ2-1,TRBD2,TRBV5-3,-,CARSLTLLAGGLNEQFF,TGTGCCAGAAGCTTGACCCTACTAGCGGGAGGGTTGAATGAGCAGTTCTTC
TRBJ1-2,-,TRBV28,-,CASSAQLPYGYTF,TGTGCCAGCAGTGCACAACTGCCTTATGGCTACACCTTC
TRBJ2-5,-,TRBV7-2,few,CASSLGTQYF,TGTGCCAGCAGCTTAGGGACCCAGTACTTC
TRBJ2-2,TRBD1,TRBV9,-,CASSVTGVGELFF,TGTGCCAGCAGCGTGACAGGGGTCGGGGAGCTGTTTTTT
TRBJ2-7,-,TRBV5-1,-,CASSLALGDHEQYF,TGCGCCAGCAGCTTGGCCCTAGGGGATCACGAGCAGTACTTC
TRBJ1-1,TRBD1,TRBV7-9,-,CASSPVRTGGSEAFF,TGTGCCAGCAGCCCTGTCAGGACAGGGGGTTCTGAAGCTTTCTTT
TRBJ2-3,-,TRBV7-3,once,CASSLGGATADTQYF,TGTGCCAGCAGCTTAGGGGGGGCGACGGCAGATACGCAGTATTTT
TRBJ2-3,-,TRBV11-2,-,CASSLEPTSRTQYF,TGTGCCAGCAGCTTAGAGCCGACCTCCCGAACGCAGTATTTT
TRBJ1-1,-,TRBV28,-,CASSGQALEAFF,TGTGCCAGCAGTGGTCAGGCCCTCGAAGCTTTCTTT
TRBJ2-1,-,TRBV5-1,few,CASSLEGVSYNEQFF,TGCGCCAGCAGCTTGGAAGGGGTCTCCTACAATGAGCAGTTCTTC
TRBJ1-1,TRBD1,TRBV27,-,CASSFTGAVTEAFF,TGTGCCAGCAGTTTTACAGGGGCTGTCACTGAAGCTTTCTTT
TRBJ2-7,-,TRBV25-1,-,CASSESGVQRF,TGTGCCAGCAGTGAATCGGGGGTTCAACGCTTC
TRBJ1-6,TRBD1,TRBV28,-,CASRYPGQGSSPLHF,TGTGCCAGCAGGTACCCGGGACAGGGAAGTTCACCCCTCCACTTT